This is a list of T cell receptor beta chains from one sample in a study of blood T cell repertoires in COVID-19. TCRdb's table, derived via immunoSEQ multiplex PCR, lists solely in-frame clones and lacks some. The profile shows 90,000 to 150,000 clones, around three quarters of them singletons. Sequencing was done on a sample of peripheral blood. The receptors derive from a woman aged 80 or over with acute or convalescent COVID-19. The CDR3 runs from the conserved cysteine through the conserved F or W. Fields, in order: V gene, D gene, J gene, clone size, CDR3 protein, CDR3 DNA. The D gene is left open where the match is weak. Size tells how often a clone was seen (once, few, many) or the class of an expanded clone, and some rows leave it out.

V gene: TRBV30
D gene: TRBD2
J gene: TRBJ2-1
clone size: once
CDR3 protein: CAWSPLAGGYEQFF
CDR3 DNA: TGTGCCTGGAGTCCACTAGCGGGAGGTTACGAGCAGTTCTTC

V gene: TRBV5-1
D gene: TRBD1
J gene: TRBJ1-6
clone size: .
CDR3 protein: CASSLGLGQGNSPLHF
CDR3 DNA: TGCGCCAGCAGCTTGGGTCTAGGACAGGGAAATTCACCCCTCCACTTT

V gene: TRBV30
D gene: .
J gene: TRBJ1-2
clone size: once
CDR3 protein: CAWSRLSARYGYTF
CDR3 DNA: TGTGCCTGGAGTCGGCTAAGCGCCCGGTATGGCTACACCTTC

V gene: TRBV10-3
D gene: .
J gene: TRBJ2-5
clone size: .
CDR3 protein: CAISESGLQETQYF
CDR3 DNA: TGTGCCATCAGTGAGTCTGGGCTCCAAGAGACCCAGTACTTC

V gene: TRBV29-1
D gene: TRBD1
J gene: TRBJ1-5
clone size: .
CDR3 protein: CSVDRQGFFQPQHF
CDR3 DNA: TGCAGCGTTGATAGACAGGGTTTCTTTCAGCCCCAGCATTTT

V gene: TRBV5-1
D gene: .
J gene: TRBJ1-6
clone size: .
CDR3 protein: CASSLTGYNSPLHF
CDR3 DNA: TGCGCCAGCAGCTTGACAGGCTATAATTCACCCCTCCACTTT

V gene: TRBV6-2/TRBV6-3
D gene: TRBD1
J gene: TRBJ1-4
clone size: once
CDR3 protein: CASSYSGTDSGKLFF
CDR3 DNA: TGTGCCAGCAGTTACTCCGGGACAGATAGCGGAAAACTGTTTTTT

V gene: TRBV6-5
D gene: .
J gene: TRBJ2-1
clone size: .
CDR3 protein: CASRPDRYNEQFF
CDR3 DNA: TGTGCCAGCAGGCCCGACAGATACAATGAGCAGTTCTTC

V gene: TRBV5-5
D gene: TRBD1
J gene: TRBJ2-7
clone size: .
CDR3 protein: CASSLGQGSSYEQYF
CDR3 DNA: TGTGCCAGCAGCTTGGGACAGGGAAGCTCCTACGAGCAGTACTTC

V gene: TRBV4-3
D gene: TRBD1
J gene: TRBJ1-3
clone size: .
CDR3 protein: CASSLTGTGNTIYF
CDR3 DNA: TGCGCCAGCAGCCTGACAGGGACTGGAAACACCATATATTTT

V gene: TRBV28
D gene: .
J gene: TRBJ1-6
clone size: .
CDR3 protein: CASGGVSANNSPLHF
CDR3 DNA: TGTGCCAGCGGGGGGGTCTCGGCAAATAATTCACCCCTCCACTTT

V gene: TRBV28
D gene: .
J gene: TRBJ1-1
clone size: few
CDR3 protein: CASPDSQGGVPFF
CDR3 DNA: TGTGCCAGCCCTGACTCCCAGGGCGGGGTGCCTTTCTTT

V gene: TRBV30
D gene: .
J gene: TRBJ1-2
clone size: .
CDR3 protein: CAWSVLRAEGYTF
CDR3 DNA: TGTGCCTGGAGTGTACTCAGGGCTGAAGGCTACACCTTC

V gene: TRBV7-3
D gene: TRBD1
J gene: TRBJ2-2
clone size: .
CDR3 protein: CASSPRTGSTGELFF
CDR3 DNA: TGTGCCAGCAGCCCAAGGACAGGGAGCACCGGGGAGCTGTTTTTT

V gene: TRBV7-9
D gene: .
J gene: TRBJ2-3
clone size: .
CDR3 protein: CASSLGEIADTQYF
CDR3 DNA: TGTGCCAGCAGCTTAGGAGAAATCGCAGATACGCAGTATTTT

V gene: TRBV4-3
D gene: TRBD1
J gene: TRBJ1-4
clone size: once
CDR3 protein: CASSRSGQGSFDEKLFF
CDR3 DNA: TGCGCCAGCAGCCGCTCGGGACAGGGGAGCTTCGATGAAAAACTGTTTTTT

V gene: TRBV7-8
D gene: TRBD1
J gene: TRBJ1-2
clone size: .
CDR3 protein: CASSLLQGNYGYTF
CDR3 DNA: TGTGCCAGCAGCTTATTACAGGGGAACTATGGCTACACCTTC

V gene: TRBV7-8
D gene: .
J gene: TRBJ1-3
clone size: .
CDR3 protein: CASSQDTGNTIYF
CDR3 DNA: TGTGCCAGCAGCCAGGACACTGGAAACACCATATATTTT

V gene: TRBV30
D gene: .
J gene: TRBJ2-5
clone size: .
CDR3 protein: CAWSVAQETQYF
CDR3 DNA: TGTGCCTGGAGTGTAGCCCAAGAGACCCAGTACTTC

V gene: TRBV27
D gene: .
J gene: TRBJ2-6
clone size: .
CDR3 protein: CASSPDTPYSGANVLTF
CDR3 DNA: TGTGCCAGCAGTCCGGACACCCCGTACTCTGGGGCCAACGTCCTGACTTTC

V gene: TRBV3-1/TRBV3-2
D gene: TRBD2
J gene: TRBJ2-7
clone size: .
CDR3 protein: CASMKASGQVGYEQYF
CDR3 DNA: TGTGCCAGCATGAAGGCTAGCGGGCAGGTGGGGTACGAGCAGTACTTC

V gene: TRBV5-1
D gene: .
J gene: TRBJ1-1
clone size: .
CDR3 protein: CASSSTQGRNTEAFF
CDR3 DNA: TGCGCCAGCAGCTCCACACAGGGTCGAAACACTGAAGCTTTCTTT

V gene: TRBV6-5
D gene: .
J gene: TRBJ2-5
clone size: .
CDR3 protein: CASRGGLQETQYF
CDR3 DNA: TGTGCCAGCAGGGGGGGGCTCCAAGAGACCCAGTACTTC

V gene: TRBV6-2/TRBV6-3
D gene: TRBD2
J gene: TRBJ2-2
clone size: .
CDR3 protein: CASSYSGLAGGGELFF
CDR3 DNA: TGTGCCAGCAGTTATTCGGGACTAGCGGGAGGCGGGGAGCTGTTTTTT

V gene: TRBV28
D gene: TRBD1
J gene: TRBJ1-1
clone size: few
CDR3 protein: CASKVQGAWTEAFF
CDR3 DNA: TGTGCCAGCAAGGTACAGGGGGCGTGGACTGAAGCTTTCTTT

V gene: TRBV24-1
D gene: TRBD2
J gene: TRBJ2-1
clone size: .
CDR3 protein: CATSDWTSGSLTQGYNEQFF
CDR3 DNA: TGTGCCACCAGTGATTGGACTAGCGGGAGTCTTACTCAAGGGTACAATGAGCAGTTCTTC

V gene: TRBV24-1
D gene: TRBD2
J gene: TRBJ2-1
clone size: .
CDR3 protein: CATSDPSGSSYNEQFF
CDR3 DNA: TGTGCCACCAGTGATCCAAGCGGGAGCTCCTACAATGAGCAGTTCTTC

V gene: TRBV19
D gene: TRBD1
J gene: TRBJ1-2
clone size: .
CDR3 protein: CATLPFQGADYGYTF
CDR3 DNA: TGTGCCACTTTACCCTTCCAGGGGGCAGACTATGGCTACACCTTC

V gene: TRBV6-5
D gene: TRBD2
J gene: TRBJ2-7
clone size: .
CDR3 protein: CATRLAGMAEQYF
CDR3 DNA: TGTGCCACCCGACTAGCGGGAATGGCCGAGCAGTACTTC

V gene: TRBV3-1/TRBV3-2
D gene: TRBD2
J gene: TRBJ2-1
clone size: .
CDR3 protein: CASSRLTSGPNEQFF
CDR3 DNA: TGTGCCAGCAGCCGATTGACTAGCGGTCCCAATGAGCAGTTCTTC

V gene: TRBV7-9
D gene: .
J gene: TRBJ2-1
clone size: .
CDR3 protein: CASSLGRAHYNEQFF
CDR3 DNA: TGTGCCAGCAGCTTAGGGCGGGCCCATTACAATGAGCAGTTCTTC

V gene: TRBV7-8
D gene: TRBD1
J gene: TRBJ2-3
clone size: .
CDR3 protein: CASSSVSGQDTDTQYF
CDR3 DNA: TGTGCCAGCAGCTCCGTCTCGGGACAGGACACAGATACGCAGTATTTT

V gene: TRBV2
D gene: .
J gene: TRBJ1-5
clone size: .
CDR3 protein: CASSEDSRSNQPQHF
CDR3 DNA: TGTGCCAGCAGTGAGGACAGTAGGAGCAATCAGCCCCAGCATTTT

V gene: TRBV3-1/TRBV3-2
D gene: TRBD1
J gene: TRBJ1-1
clone size: .
CDR3 protein: CASSPRGAGGRGPGAFF
CDR3 DNA: TGTGCCAGCAGCCCTAGGGGGGCAGGGGGCCGAGGCCCGGGAGCTTTCTTT

V gene: TRBV7-2
D gene: TRBD2
J gene: TRBJ2-1
clone size: .
CDR3 protein: CASSSRGAGSRNEQFF
CDR3 DNA: TGTGCCAGCAGCTCCCGGGGAGCGGGGTCCCGGAACGAGCAGTTCTTC

V gene: TRBV6-5
D gene: .
J gene: TRBJ2-7
clone size: .
CDR3 protein: CASSTQGREQYF
CDR3 DNA: TGTGCCAGCAGTACTCAGGGGCGCGAGCAGTACTTC

V gene: TRBV28
D gene: .
J gene: TRBJ1-1
clone size: .
CDR3 protein: CASSPPGGRTEAFF
CDR3 DNA: TGTGCCAGCAGTCCCCCGGGGGGTCGCACTGAAGCTTTCTTT

V gene: TRBV7-3
D gene: .
J gene: TRBJ1-2
clone size: .
CDR3 protein: CASSPEGSGGYTF
CDR3 DNA: TGTGCCAGCAGCCCGGAGGGATCGGGTGGCTACACCTTC

V gene: TRBV24-1
D gene: .
J gene: TRBJ1-5
clone size: .
CDR3 protein: CATSIGSSNQPQHF
CDR3 DNA: TGTGCCACCAGCATCGGGTCCAGCAATCAGCCCCAGCATTTT

V gene: TRBV6-2/TRBV6-3
D gene: TRBD2
J gene: TRBJ2-7
clone size: .
CDR3 protein: CASSYKSSGNPAYEQYF
CDR3 DNA: TGTGCCAGCAGTTACAAGTCTAGCGGGAACCCTGCCTACGAGCAGTACTTC

V gene: TRBV29-1
D gene: .
J gene: TRBJ1-1
clone size: .
CDR3 protein: CSVGSVLRNTEAFF
CDR3 DNA: TGCAGCGTTGGATCGGTATTAAGGAACACTGAAGCTTTCTTT

V gene: TRBV5-1
D gene: .
J gene: TRBJ1-2
clone size: .
CDR3 protein: CASSLAGDYGYTF
CDR3 DNA: TGCGCCAGCAGCTTGGCAGGTGACTATGGCTACACCTTC

V gene: TRBV18
D gene: .
J gene: TRBJ2-7
clone size: .
CDR3 protein: CASSPERQSYEQYF
CDR3 DNA: TGTGCCAGCTCACCAGAGCGGCAGTCCTACGAGCAGTACTTC

V gene: TRBV6-5
D gene: TRBD1
J gene: TRBJ1-1
clone size: .
CDR3 protein: CASSSHDRATEAFF
CDR3 DNA: TGTGCCAGCAGTTCACACGACAGGGCCACTGAAGCTTTCTTT

V gene: TRBV5-5
D gene: .
J gene: TRBJ2-5
clone size: .
CDR3 protein: CASSLEDSQETQYF
CDR3 DNA: TGTGCCAGCAGCTTGGAGGACTCCCAAGAGACCCAGTACTTC

V gene: TRBV7-9
D gene: .
J gene: TRBJ1-1
clone size: .
CDR3 protein: CASSLFGGANTEAFF
CDR3 DNA: TGTGCCAGCAGCTTATTTGGAGGGGCGAACACTGAAGCTTTCTTT

V gene: TRBV4-2
D gene: .
J gene: TRBJ2-4
clone size: once
CDR3 protein: CASSQDRGENIQYF
CDR3 DNA: TGTGCCAGCAGCCAAGACAGGGGGGAAAACATTCAGTACTTC

V gene: TRBV3-1/TRBV3-2
D gene: TRBD2
J gene: TRBJ2-1
clone size: once
CDR3 protein: CASSGLAPNEQFF
CDR3 DNA: TGTGCCAGTTCGGGACTAGCGCCCAATGAGCAGTTCTTC

V gene: TRBV9
D gene: .
J gene: TRBJ1-2
clone size: once
CDR3 protein: CASSERGYGYTF
CDR3 DNA: TGTGCCAGCAGCGAGCGGGGGTATGGCTACACCTTC

V gene: TRBV7-3
D gene: TRBD1
J gene: TRBJ2-6
clone size: few
CDR3 protein: CASSAQGAGANVLTF
CDR3 DNA: TGTGCCAGCAGTGCTCAGGGGGCTGGGGCCAACGTCCTGACTTTC